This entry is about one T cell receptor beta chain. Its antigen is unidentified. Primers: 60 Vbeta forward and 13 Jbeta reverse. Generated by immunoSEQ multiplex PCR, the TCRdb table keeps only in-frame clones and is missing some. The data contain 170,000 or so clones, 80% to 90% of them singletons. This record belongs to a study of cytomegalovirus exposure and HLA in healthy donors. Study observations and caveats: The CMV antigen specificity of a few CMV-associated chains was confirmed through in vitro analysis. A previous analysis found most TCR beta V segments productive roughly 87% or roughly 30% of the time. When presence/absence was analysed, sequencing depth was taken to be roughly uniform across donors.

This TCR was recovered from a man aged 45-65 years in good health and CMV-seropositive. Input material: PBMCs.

The CDR3, as DNA: TGTGCCAGTAGTATCCGGGGGGGTGGCTACACCTTC. It encodes CASSIRGGGYTF. The chain joins TRBV19 to TRBJ1-2; D may be TRBD1 (5 bases). Germline V gives CDR1 LNHDA, CDR2 SQIVND (reference sequence). The CDR3 is made up of 12 amino acids. Trimming shortened V by 3 bases and J by 7 bases, and 9 bases separated the two germline ends.